This TCR beta chain is from a study of cytomegalovirus exposure and HLA in healthy donors. Notes on this clone: As yet, its antigen is unknown.

V lost 4 bases to trimming and J lost 4 bases, with 13 bases between them. The CDR3 contains 14 residues. CDR1 and CDR2 (germline): SGHTA, FQGNSA. With 60 Vbeta and 13 Jbeta primers, the PCR was carried out. Some clones are missing from TCRdb's copy, which holds only in-frame ones; the method was immunoSEQ multiplex PCR. The sample shows some 85,000 clones, approximately 88% of them seen only once. Study conclusions and caveats: Reportedly, cytomegalovirus status was diagnosed with high sensitivity and specificity. In a later analysis, across HLA loci, associated TCR counts were highest for DRB1, lowest for HLA-C.

The sequence was collected from a woman between 50 and 59 years old in good health and CMV-seronegative. This chain links TRBV7-2 with TRBJ2-5; maybe TRBD1 (7 bases). Sequenced material: PBMCs. CDR3 region: CASSSQGGRETQYF. Here the CDR3 DNA reads TGTGCCAGCAGCTCCCAGGGGGGACGAGAGACCCAGTACTTC. The variable domain in full, completed from reference TRBV7-2 and TRBJ2-5, reads GAGVSQSPSNKVTEKGKDVELRCDPISGHTALYWYRQSLGQGLEFLIYFQGNSAPDKSGLPSDRFSAERTGGSVSTLTIQRTQQEDSAVYLCASSSQGGRETQYFGPGTRLLVL.